The clone carrying this T cell receptor beta chain was observed a few times. Its target is not known. This sample is part of a study of identical twins. Between the trimmed V and J ends, which lost 4 bases and 0 bases, there was a span of 9 bases. The CDR3 is 14 residues long. Germline-derived CDR1 and CDR2 are SQVTM and ANQGSEA. Points from the study as a whole: Insertions ran lower in abundant cord blood beta clonotypes, though not in memory repertoires. For out-of-frame beta sequences, excess twin sharing was weaker. Invariant T cells like MAIT and iNKT could partly confound the zero-insertion analyses.

From the 5' RACE reads, TCRdb called clonotypes with MiXCR, one entry per CDR3 protein. Here the sample spans more than 600,000 distinct CDR3 sequences, 15% to 20% being singletons. This sample also belongs to another study, concerning T cells expressing NK-cell markers. That investigation notes: Several donors likewise had their CD3+CD56-NKG2C+ fraction led by these clonotypes.

Input material: PBMCs. The source of this sequence is a woman younger than 35 in good health. This chain joins TRBV29-1 and TRBJ2-2, with D hard to call. In nucleotides, the CDR3 is TGCAGCGTTGGGGATTTGTCGAACACCGGGGAGCTGTTTTTT. The encoded protein is CSVGDLSNTGELFF.